The table lists the clone carrying this T cell receptor beta chain with a few counts. The data were obtained in a study of blood T cells in healthy people across ages. The CDR3 has 15 amino acids. V gave up 2 bases and J gave up 2 bases; unmatched junction bases: 7. The V gene's germline CDR1 is SGHDT and CDR2 YYEEEE. A second PCR of 7 to 11 cycles used a sample-barcoded 5' primer and a J-beta primer mix. TCRdb recomputed calls from the 5' RACE reads with MiXCR, one row per CDR3 protein. The sample lists about 1.8 million distinct CDR3 sequences; approximately 50% were seen once. The sequence was obtained from a woman in her thirties or forties in good health. The chain is built from TRBV5-6 and TRBJ2-7; 7 nucleotides line up with TRBD2. The sequenced sample consisted of blood. The CDR3, as DNA: TGTGCCAGCAGCTTCGGGGGGATGAACACCTACGAGCAGTACTTC. As protein: CASSFGGMNTYEQYF.